Below are 14 T cell receptor beta chains sequenced from a single sample in a study of cytomegalovirus exposure and HLA in healthy donors. The PCR was carried out with 60 Vbeta primers and 13 Jbeta primers. Sequenced by immunoSEQ multiplex PCR; TCRdb stores in-frame clones only, minus some. The sample carries over 140,000 clones, roughly 79% recorded once. Material: PBMCs. Receptors originate from a man younger than 45 in good health and CMV-seropositive.

This clone was seen a single time. J is TRBJ1-1 and V is TRBV7-8; 9 nucleotides align to TRBD1. The CDR3 consists of 15 residues. CDR1 is SGHVS and CDR2 is FQNEAQ in the germline V gene. V lost 6 bases and J lost 3; bases outside the gene matches: 8. The CDR3: CASRSPTGGDTEAFF. CDR3 nucleotide sequence: TGTGCCAGCAGATCCCCGACAGGGGGGGACACTGAAGCTTTCTTT.

This clone was detected only once. The rearrangement links TRBV27 to TRBJ2-3; possibly TRBD1 for D (6 bases). Germline loops: CDR1 MNHEY, CDR2 SMNVEV (reference sequence). There are 16 residues in the CDR3. With 6 bases removed from V and 0 bases from J, the gap between germline ends came to 16 bases. The CDR3 region is CASSADVGGSTDTQYF. CDR3 coding DNA: TGTGCCAGCAGCGCCGACGTAGGGGGTAGCACAGATACGCAGTATTTT.

The CDR3: CASSLRLAGNNEQFF. In DNA form, the CDR3 reads TGCGCCAGCAGCTTGAGACTAGCGGGGAACAATGAGCAGTTCTTC. J is TRBJ2-1 and V is TRBV5-1, with 11 bases matching TRBD2. Germline CDR1 SGHRS, CDR2 YFSETQ. With 1 base clipped from V and 5 bases from J, the junction kept 2 bases outside the gene matches. The CDR3 spans 15 residues. The whole variable domain, filled in from reference TRBV5-1 and TRBJ2-1, reads KAGVTQTPRYLIKTRGQQVTLSCSPISGHRSVSWYQQTPGQGLQFLFEYFSETQRNKGNFPGRFSGRQFSNSRSEMNVSTLELGDSALYLCASSLRLAGNNEQFFGPGTRLTVL.

This clone came up a few times. The V call is TRBV5-8, the J call TRBJ1-2; 7 nucleotides line up with TRBD1. Germline V gene sequence: CDR1 SGHTS, CDR2 YDEGEE. The CDR3 loop spans 15 amino acids. Trimming cost V 4 bases and J 0 bases; bases outside gene matches: 6. The CDR3 DNA is TGTGCCAGCAGCCTCGGGACAGTCGCTAACTATGGCTACACCTTC. The encoded protein is CASSLGTVANYGYTF. The whole variable domain, remainder taken from reference TRBV5-8 and TRBJ1-2, is EAGVTQSPTHLIKTRGQQATLRCSPISGHTSVYWYQQALGLGLQFLLWYDEGEERNRGNFPPRFSGRQFPNYSSELNVNALELEDSALYLCASSLGTVANYGYTFGSGTRLTVV.

This clone was seen a few times. V gene TRBV28 combines with J gene TRBJ1-4, with 8 positions matching TRBD1. V lost 10 bases to trimming and J lost 5 bases; unmatched junction nucleotides: 9. Germline V gene sequence: CDR1 MDHEN, CDR2 SYDVKM. The CDR3 spans 14 residues. Written as DNA, the CDR3 is TGTGCCACACAGGGTCCAGGGGGCAATGAAAAACTGTTTTTT. It is translated as CATQGPGGNEKLFF.

With respect to this clone: Additional DNA sequences in this sample encode the identical CDR3. The chain joins TRBV6-5 to TRBJ2-5, with 8 bases fitting TRBD2. The CDR3 sequence is 15 residues long. Germline CDR1 is MNHEY and CDR2 is SVGAGI. With 1 base clipped from V and 3 bases from J, the junction kept 4 bases outside the gene matches. The CDR3 loop reads CASSYLAGPKETQYF. The CDR3 nucleotides read TGTGCCAGCAGTTACTTAGCGGGGCCCAAAGAGACCCAGTACTTC.

V and J are TRBV5-1 and TRBJ2-1, with 7 bases identical to TRBD1. The CDR3 extends over 15 amino acids. V shed 5 bases, J shed 7 bases, and the junction held 12 bases outside the gene matches. CDR1 and CDR2 (germline): SGHRS, YFSETQ. Here the CDR3 reads CASRPWTGGVNEQFF. The CDR3 DNA follows: TGCGCCAGCAGACCCTGGACAGGAGGTGTAAATGAGCAGTTCTTC.

The V and J genes are TRBV30 and TRBJ2-3; 7 bases match TRBD2. V was clipped by 1 base and J by 4 bases; unmatched bases: 5. Per the germline V gene, CDR1 is GTSNPN and CDR2 is SVGIG (reference sequence). This CDR3 has 14 residues. The CDR3 loop reads CAWSGTSEADTQYF. The CDR3 region has the DNA TGTGCCTGGAGTGGCACTAGCGAGGCAGATACGCAGTATTTT.

V and J are TRBV5-1 and TRBJ2-7; 7 bases fit TRBD2. The ends lost 0 bases at V and 0 bases at J; junction bases unmatched: 12. Germline assignment: CDR1 SGHRS and CDR2 YFSETQ. The CDR3 sequence is 18 residues long. CDR3 sequence: CASSLESSGYLSSYEQYF. The DNA of the CDR3 is TGCGCCAGCAGCTTGGAATCTAGCGGATACCTTAGCTCCTACGAGCAGTACTTC.

The chain recombines TRBV7-3 with TRBJ2-1; 7 bases agree with TRBD2. Germline V gives CDR1 SGHTA, CDR2 FQGTGA. Losses at the gene ends were 3 bases for V and 6 bases for J; bases not matched to a gene: 8. The CDR3 is 15 amino acids. CDR3 nucleotide sequence: TGTGCCAGCAGCTTGGCGGGAGATTTTTCCAATGAGCAGTTCTTC. It yields the protein CASSLAGDFSNEQFF.

The chain has TRBV5-5 and TRBJ2-7; TRBD1 agrees at 8 bases. Germline CDR1 SGHKS, CDR2 YYEKEE (reference sequence). The CDR3 covers 16 residues. The V and J ends lost 3 bases and 6 bases, in that order; junction bases with no gene match: 14. The CDR3 region is CASSSDWTGLSGEQYF. In nucleotides, the CDR3 is TGTGCCAGCAGCTCAGACTGGACAGGGCTTTCTGGCGAGCAGTACTTC.

The chain is built from TRBV6-5 and TRBJ2-7; D not resolved. The CDR3 has 12 residues. Germline-derived CDR1 and CDR2 are MNHEY and SVGAGI. Trimming shortened V by 2 bases and J by 6 bases, and 8 bases separated the two germline ends. CDR3 bases: TGTGCCAGCAGTTACGATAGATCCGAGCAGTACTTC. This gives the protein CASSYDRSEQYF.

The genes are TRBV7-8 and TRBJ2-3; a possible D gene is TRBD2 (5 bases). The CDR3 consists of 16 residues. CDR1 SGHVS and CDR2 FQNEAQ come from the germline V gene. V was trimmed by 1 base and J by 3 bases, leaving 14 bases between them. The CDR3 loop reads CASSLGPRVATDTQYF. CDR3 DNA sequence: TGTGCCAGCAGCTTAGGTCCGCGGGTTGCAACAGATACGCAGTATTTT.

This chain uses TRBV6-5 with TRBJ2-1; TRBD1 matches at 9 bases. Germline V lookup: CDR1 MNHEY, CDR2 SVGAGI. The CDR3 covers 14 residues. The J segment lost 7 bases and the V segment lost 3 bases, leaving 4 bases of the junction unmatched. CDR3 amino acids: CASSYIDRGNEQFF. Here the CDR3 DNA reads TGTGCCAGCAGTTATATCGACAGGGGGAATGAGCAGTTCTTC.